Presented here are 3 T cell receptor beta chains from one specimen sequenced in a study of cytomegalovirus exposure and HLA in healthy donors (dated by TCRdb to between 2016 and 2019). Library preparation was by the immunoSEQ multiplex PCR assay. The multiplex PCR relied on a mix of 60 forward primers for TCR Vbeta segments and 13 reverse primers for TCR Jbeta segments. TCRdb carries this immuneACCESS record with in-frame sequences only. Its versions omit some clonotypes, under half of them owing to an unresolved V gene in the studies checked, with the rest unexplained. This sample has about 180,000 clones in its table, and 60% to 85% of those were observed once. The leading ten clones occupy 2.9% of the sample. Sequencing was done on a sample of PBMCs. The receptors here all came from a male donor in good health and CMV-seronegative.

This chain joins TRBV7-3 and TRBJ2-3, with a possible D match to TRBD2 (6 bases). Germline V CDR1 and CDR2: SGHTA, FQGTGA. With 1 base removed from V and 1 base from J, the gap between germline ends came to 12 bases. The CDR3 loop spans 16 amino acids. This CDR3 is CASSLRPSERTDTQYF. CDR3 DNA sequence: TGTGCCAGCAGCTTAAGACCTAGCGAGCGCACAGATACGCAGTATTTT.

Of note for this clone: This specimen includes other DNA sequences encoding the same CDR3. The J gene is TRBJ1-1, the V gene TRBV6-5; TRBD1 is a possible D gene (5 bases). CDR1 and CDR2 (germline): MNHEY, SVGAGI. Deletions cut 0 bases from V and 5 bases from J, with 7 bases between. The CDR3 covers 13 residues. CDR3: CASSYSGGTEAFF. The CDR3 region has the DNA TGTGCCAGCAGTTACTCGGGGGGAACTGAAGCTTTCTTT.

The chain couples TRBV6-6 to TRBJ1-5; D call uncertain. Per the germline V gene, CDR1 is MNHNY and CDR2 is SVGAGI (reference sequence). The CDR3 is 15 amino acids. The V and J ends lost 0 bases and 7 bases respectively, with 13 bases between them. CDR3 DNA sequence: TGTGCCAGCAGTTACTCTCACGGCGGTGGCCAGCCCCAGCATTTT. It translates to CASSYSHGGGQPQHF.